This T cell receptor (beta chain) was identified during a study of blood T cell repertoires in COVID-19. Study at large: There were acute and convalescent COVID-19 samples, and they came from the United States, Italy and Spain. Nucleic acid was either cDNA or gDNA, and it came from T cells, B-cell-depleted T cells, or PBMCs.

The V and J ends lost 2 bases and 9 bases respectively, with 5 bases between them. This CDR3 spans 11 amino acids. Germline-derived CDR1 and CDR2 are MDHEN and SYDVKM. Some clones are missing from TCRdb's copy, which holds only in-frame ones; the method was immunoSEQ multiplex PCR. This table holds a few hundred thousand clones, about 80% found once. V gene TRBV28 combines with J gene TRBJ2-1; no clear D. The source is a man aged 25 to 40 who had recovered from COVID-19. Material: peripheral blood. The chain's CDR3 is CASSLQVEQFF. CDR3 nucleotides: TGTGCCAGCAGTTTACAGGTTGAGCAGTTCTTC.